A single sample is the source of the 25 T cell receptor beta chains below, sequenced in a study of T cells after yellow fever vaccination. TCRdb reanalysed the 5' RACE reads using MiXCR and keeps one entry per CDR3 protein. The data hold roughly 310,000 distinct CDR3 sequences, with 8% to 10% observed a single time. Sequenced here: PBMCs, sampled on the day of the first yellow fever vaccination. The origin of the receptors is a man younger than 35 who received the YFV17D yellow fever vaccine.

CDR3 DNA: TGTGCCAGCAGCTTCCTTATAGGGACAGGGAACTACGAGCAGTACGTC. Protein sequence: CASSFLIGTGNYEQYV. J is TRBJ2-7 and V is TRBV7-9, with 9 bases that match TRBD1. The CDR3 contains 16 residues. Germline V gives CDR1 SEHNR, CDR2 FQNEAQ (reference sequence). V shed 3 bases and J 3 bases; nucleotides not matched to a gene: 9.

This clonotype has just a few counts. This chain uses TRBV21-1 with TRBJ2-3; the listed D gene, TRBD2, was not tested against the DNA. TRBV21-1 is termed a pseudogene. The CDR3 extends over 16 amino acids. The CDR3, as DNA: TGTGCCAGCAGCAATCGCCGGCTAGTGCTTACAGATACGCAGTATTTT. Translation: CASSNRRLVLTDTQYF.

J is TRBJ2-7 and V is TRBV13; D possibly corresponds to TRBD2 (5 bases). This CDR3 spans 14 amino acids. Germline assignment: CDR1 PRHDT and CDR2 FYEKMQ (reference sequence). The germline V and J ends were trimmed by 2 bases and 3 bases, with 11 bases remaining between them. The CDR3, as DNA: TGTGCCAGCAGCTTAAACCGGGATCTCTACGAGCAGTACTTC. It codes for CASSLNRDLYEQYF.

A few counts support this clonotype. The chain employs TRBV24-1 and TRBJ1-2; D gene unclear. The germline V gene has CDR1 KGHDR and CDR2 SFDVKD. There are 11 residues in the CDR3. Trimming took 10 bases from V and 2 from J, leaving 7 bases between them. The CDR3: CATKDNYGYTF. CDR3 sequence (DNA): TGTGCCACTAAGGACAACTATGGCTACACCTTC.

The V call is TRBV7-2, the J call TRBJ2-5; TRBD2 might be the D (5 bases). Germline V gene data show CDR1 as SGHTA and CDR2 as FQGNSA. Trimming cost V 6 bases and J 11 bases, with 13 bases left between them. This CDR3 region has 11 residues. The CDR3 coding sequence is TGTGCCAGCAGGCAGGACGGGGAACAGTACTTC. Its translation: CASRQDGEQYF.

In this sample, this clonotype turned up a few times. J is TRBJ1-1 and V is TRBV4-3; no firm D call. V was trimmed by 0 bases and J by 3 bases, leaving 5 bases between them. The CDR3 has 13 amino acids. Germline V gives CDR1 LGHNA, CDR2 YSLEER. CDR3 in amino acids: CASSQDFYTEAFF. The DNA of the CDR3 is TGCGCCAGCAGCCAAGATTTTTACACTGAAGCTTTCTTT.

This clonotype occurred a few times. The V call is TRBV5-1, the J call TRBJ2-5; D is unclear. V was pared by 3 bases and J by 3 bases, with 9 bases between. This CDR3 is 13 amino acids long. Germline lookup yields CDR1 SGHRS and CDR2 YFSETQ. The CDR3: CASSSSYEETQYF. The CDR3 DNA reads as TGCGCCAGCAGCTCCAGTTACGAAGAGACCCAGTACTTC.

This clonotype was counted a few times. CDR3: CASSWNRDKYEQYV. The CDR3, as DNA: TGTGCCAGCAGCTGGAACCGGGACAAATACGAGCAGTACGTC. The V call is TRBV6-2 or TRBV6-3, the J call TRBJ2-7; possibly TRBD1 for D (6 bases). Looked up from germline, CDR1 is MNHEY and CDR2 is SVGEGT. With 6 bases removed from V and 4 bases from J, the gap between germline ends came to 16 bases. The CDR3 loop spans 14 amino acids.

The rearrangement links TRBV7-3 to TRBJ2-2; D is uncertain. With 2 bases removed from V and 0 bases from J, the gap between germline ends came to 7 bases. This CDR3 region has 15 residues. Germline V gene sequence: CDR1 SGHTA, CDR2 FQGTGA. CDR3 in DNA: TGTGCCAGCAGCTTATTGGGGACGAACACCGGGGAGCTGTTTTTT. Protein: CASSLLGTNTGELFF.

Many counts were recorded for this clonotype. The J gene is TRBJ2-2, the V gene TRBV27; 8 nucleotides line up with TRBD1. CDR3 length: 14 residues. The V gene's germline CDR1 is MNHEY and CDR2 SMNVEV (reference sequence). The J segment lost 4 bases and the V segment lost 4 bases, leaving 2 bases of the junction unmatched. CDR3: CASSSQGGTGELFF. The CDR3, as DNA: TGTGCCAGCAGTTCACAGGGGGGCACCGGGGAGCTGTTTTTT.

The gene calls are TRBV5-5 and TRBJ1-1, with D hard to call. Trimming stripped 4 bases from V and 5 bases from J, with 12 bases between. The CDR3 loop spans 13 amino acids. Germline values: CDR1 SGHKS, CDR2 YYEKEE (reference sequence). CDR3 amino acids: CASSRWGATEAFF. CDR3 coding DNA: TGTGCCAGCAGCCGGTGGGGTGCGACTGAAGCTTTCTTT.

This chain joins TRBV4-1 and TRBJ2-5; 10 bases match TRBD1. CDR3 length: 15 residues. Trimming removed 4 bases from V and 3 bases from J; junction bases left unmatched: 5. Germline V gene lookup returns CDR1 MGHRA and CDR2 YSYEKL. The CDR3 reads CASSPGGQGEETQYF. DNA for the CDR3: TGCGCCAGCAGCCCCGGAGGACAGGGGGAAGAGACCCAGTACTTC.

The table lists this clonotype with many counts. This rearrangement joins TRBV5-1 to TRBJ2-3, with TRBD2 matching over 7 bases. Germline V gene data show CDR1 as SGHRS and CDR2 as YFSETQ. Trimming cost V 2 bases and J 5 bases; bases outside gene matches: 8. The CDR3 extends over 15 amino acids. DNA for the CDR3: TGCGCCAGCAGCTTCGACAGCGGGGATAGAGATACGCAGTATTTT. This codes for CASSFDSGDRDTQYF.

This CDR3 reads CASSLARGLYNSPLHF. CDR3 DNA sequence: TGCGCCAGCAGCTTGGCTAGGGGTCTCTATAATTCACCCCTCCACTTT. The genes are TRBV5-1 and TRBJ1-6; D is possibly TRBD1 (5 bases). The CDR3 has 16 residues. The V gene lost 0 bases and the J gene lost 3 bases, with 10 bases spanning the gap. Germline CDR1 reads SGHRS; CDR2 reads YFSETQ.

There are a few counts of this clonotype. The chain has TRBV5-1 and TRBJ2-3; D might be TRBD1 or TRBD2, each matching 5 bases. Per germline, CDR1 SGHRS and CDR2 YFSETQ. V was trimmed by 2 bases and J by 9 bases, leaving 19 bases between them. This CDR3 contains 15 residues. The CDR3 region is CASSFGATDDTTQYF. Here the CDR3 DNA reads TGCGCCAGCAGCTTCGGGGCGACGGACGACACAACGCAGTATTTT.

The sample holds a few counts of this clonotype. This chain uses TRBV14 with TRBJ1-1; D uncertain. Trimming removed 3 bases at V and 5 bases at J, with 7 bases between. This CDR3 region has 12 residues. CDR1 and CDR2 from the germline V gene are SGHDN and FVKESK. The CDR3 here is CASSQERTEAFF. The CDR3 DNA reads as TGTGCCAGCAGCCAGGAACGGACTGAAGCTTTCTTT.

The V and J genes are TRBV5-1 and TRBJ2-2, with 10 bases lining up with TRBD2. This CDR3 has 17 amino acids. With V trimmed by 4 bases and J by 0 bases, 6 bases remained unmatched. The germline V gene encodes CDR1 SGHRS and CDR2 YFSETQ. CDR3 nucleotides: TGCGCCAGCAGCCCATTAGCGGGGGGATCGAACACCGGGGAGCTGTTTTTT. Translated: CASSPLAGGSNTGELFF. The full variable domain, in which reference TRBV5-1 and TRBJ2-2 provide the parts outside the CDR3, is KAGVTQTPRYLIKTRGQQVTLSCSPISGHRSVSWYQQTPGQGLQFLFEYFSETQRNKGNFPGRFSGRQFSNSRSEMNVSTLELGDSALYLCASSPLAGGSNTGELFFGEGSRLTVL.

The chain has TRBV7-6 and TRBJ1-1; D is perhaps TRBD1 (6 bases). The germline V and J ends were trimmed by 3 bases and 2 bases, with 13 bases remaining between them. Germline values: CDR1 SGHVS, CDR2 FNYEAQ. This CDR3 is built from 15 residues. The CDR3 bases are TGTGCCAGCAGCTTCCGTGGGGGGCGTAACACTGAAGCTTTCTTT. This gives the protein CASSFRGGRNTEAFF.

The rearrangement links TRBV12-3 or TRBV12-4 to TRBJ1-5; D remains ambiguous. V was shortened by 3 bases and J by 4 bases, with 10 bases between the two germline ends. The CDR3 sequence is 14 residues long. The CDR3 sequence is CASSFSGLNQPQHF. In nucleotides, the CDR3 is TGTGCCAGCAGTTTCTCGGGTCTAAATCAGCCCCAGCATTTT.

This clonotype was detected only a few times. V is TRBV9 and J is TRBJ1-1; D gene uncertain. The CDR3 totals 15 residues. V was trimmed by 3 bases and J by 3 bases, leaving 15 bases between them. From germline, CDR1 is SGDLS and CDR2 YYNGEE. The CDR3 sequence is CASSALRRMDTEAFF. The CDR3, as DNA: TGTGCCAGCAGCGCCCTGAGGAGGATGGACACTGAAGCTTTCTTT.

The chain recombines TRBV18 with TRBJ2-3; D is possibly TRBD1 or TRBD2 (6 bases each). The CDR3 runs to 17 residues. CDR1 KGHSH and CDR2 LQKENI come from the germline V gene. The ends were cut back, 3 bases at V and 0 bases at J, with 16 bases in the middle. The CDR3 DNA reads TGTGCCAGCTCACCTCGTCGGGAAGGGGGGAGCACAGATACGCAGTATTTT. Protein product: CASSPRREGGSTDTQYF.

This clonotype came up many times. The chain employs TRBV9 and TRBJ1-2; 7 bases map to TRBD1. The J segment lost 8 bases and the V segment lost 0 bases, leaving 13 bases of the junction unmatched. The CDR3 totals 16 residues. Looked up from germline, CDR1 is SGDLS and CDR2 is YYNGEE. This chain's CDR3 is CASSVASRGGPSGYTF. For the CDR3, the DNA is TGTGCCAGCAGCGTAGCTTCGAGAGGGGGCCCTTCAGGCTACACCTTC.

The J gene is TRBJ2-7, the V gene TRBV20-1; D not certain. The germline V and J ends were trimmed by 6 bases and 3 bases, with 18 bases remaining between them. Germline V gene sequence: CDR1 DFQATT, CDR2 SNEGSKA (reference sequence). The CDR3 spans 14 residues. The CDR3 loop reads CSARLGWLSYEQYF. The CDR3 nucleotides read TGCAGTGCCAGACTTGGATGGCTGAGCTACGAGCAGTACTTC.

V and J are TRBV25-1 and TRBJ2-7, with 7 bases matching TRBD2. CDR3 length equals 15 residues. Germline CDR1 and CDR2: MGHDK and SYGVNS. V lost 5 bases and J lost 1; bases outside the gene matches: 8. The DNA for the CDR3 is TGTGCCAGCAGTTTACGGGGGAGGGGATCCTACGAGCAGTACTTC. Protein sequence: CASSLRGRGSYEQYF.

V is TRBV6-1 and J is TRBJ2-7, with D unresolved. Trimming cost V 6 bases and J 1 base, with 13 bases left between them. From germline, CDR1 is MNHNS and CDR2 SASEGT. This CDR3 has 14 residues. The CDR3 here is CASRRYGTSYEQYV. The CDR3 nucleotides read TGTGCCAGCAGAAGGTATGGCACATCCTACGAGCAGTACGTC.